This paragraph reports one TCR beta chain. Its antigen is as yet unknown. This entry comes from a study of PD-1 blockade in classical Hodgkin lymphoma. Across the study: It was nivolumab at 3 mg/kg, given intravenously every 2 weeks, that patients received. Study conclusions and caveats: Sources of repertoire differences remain undefined, possibly disease activity or prior therapy. Whereas CD4+ TCR diversity had risen significantly by C4D1, CD8+ TCR diversity had not.

Repertoires were generated with immunoSEQ multiplex PCR, while TCRdb's copy carries only in-frame clones and drops some. The sample lists over 50,000 clones; about 84% were seen once. Every single patient, without exception, relapsed after autologous stem cell transplantation, and brentuximab vedotin exposure varied. Per germline, CDR1 SGHNT and CDR2 YYREEE (reference sequence). The CDR3 is 16 amino acids. The V end was cut by 1 base, the J end by 2 bases, with 14 bases between. The sequence was collected from a human donor with classical Hodgkin lymphoma. The chain joins TRBV5-4 to TRBJ2-3; either TRBD1 or TRBD2 may fit D (6 bases each). Sequenced here: peripheral blood mononuclear cells (PBMCs), sampled at baseline. The CDR3 bases are TGTGCCAGCAGCTTGAGGAGGGCAGGGGTCACAGATACGCAGTATTTT. Translating it yields CASSLRRAGVTDTQYF. Full variable domain (missing parts from reference TRBV5-4 and TRBJ2-3): ETGVTQSPTHLIKTRGQQVTLRCSSQSGHNTVSWYQQALGQGPQFIFQYYREEENGRGNFPPRFSGLQFPNYSSELNVNALELDDSALYLCASSLRRAGVTDTQYFGPGTRLTVL.